These 29 T cell receptor beta chains share one sample of origin, sequenced in a study of identical twins. TCRdb redid the calling of the 5' RACE reads with MiXCR, one entry per CDR3 protein. This sample has 300,000 to 400,000 distinct CDR3 sequences, with approximately 10% found just once. Input material: naive T cells sorted from blood. These TCRs come from a woman between 45 and 65 years old in good health.

This clonotype was counted ten times or more. The chain recombines TRBV7-3 with TRBJ2-1; 13 bases agree with TRBD2. From germline, CDR1 is SGHTA and CDR2 FQGTGA. The junction had 5 bases not matched to a gene; V was cut back by 4 bases and J by 5 bases. This CDR3 is built from 16 residues. The CDR3 region has the DNA TGTGCCAGCAGCTCCCCCGGACTAGCGGGAGACAATGAGCAGTTCTTC. Amino acids: CASSSPGLAGDNEQFF.

This clonotype has at least ten counts. V is TRBV3-1 and J is TRBJ1-4; weak D call: TRBD1 (5 bases). Germline CDR1 LGHDT, CDR2 YNNKEL (reference sequence). With 6 bases removed from V and 4 bases from J, the gap between germline ends came to 15 bases. CDR3 length equals 15 residues. The CDR3 DNA is TGTGCCAGCAGGGGAACGGGACCGTTTAATGAAAAACTGTTTTTT. Encoded protein: CASRGTGPFNEKLFF.

This clonotype was seen ten or more times. The V call is TRBV10-1, the J call TRBJ2-2, with D perhaps TRBD1 (6 bases). Germline V gene sequence: CDR1 WNHNN, CDR2 SYGVQD (reference sequence). The CDR3 contains 14 residues. The ends were cut back, 5 bases at V and 1 base at J, with 8 bases in the middle. CDR3 DNA: TGCGCCAGCAGTTGGACAGAGAACACCGGGGAGCTGTTTTTT. Amino acids: CASSWTENTGELFF.

In its sample, this clonotype was seen many times. The chain has TRBV4-1 and TRBJ1-5, with D tentatively TRBD1 (6 bases). V lost 1 base, J lost 3 bases, and 10 bases lay in between. Per the germline V gene, CDR1 is MGHRA and CDR2 is YSYEKL. The CDR3 is 15 residues long. Written as DNA, the CDR3 is TGCGCCAGCAGCCAAGCAGGGGTGGTCAATCAGCCCCAGCATTTT. This codes for CASSQAGVVNQPQHF.

This clonotype was observed a few times. The CDR3 sequence is CASSSTKIQGYNEAFF. The DNA for the CDR3 is TGTGCCAGCAGTTCGACGAAAATACAGGGATACAATGAAGCTTTCTTT. This chain links TRBV27 with TRBJ1-1, with a tentative D call TRBD1 (6 bases). This CDR3 is 16 amino acids long. V lost 4 bases to trimming and J lost 7 bases, with 22 bases between them. Germline V lookup: CDR1 MNHEY, CDR2 SMNVEV (reference sequence).

This clonotype has only a few counts. CDR3: CAWTMRAREQYF. CDR3 sequence (DNA): TGTGCCTGGACGATGAGGGCTAGAGAGCAGTACTTC. The V and J genes are TRBV30 and TRBJ2-7, with TRBD2 as a possible D gene (5 bases). CDR1 is GTSNPN and CDR2 is SVGIG in the germline V gene (reference sequence). Deletions cut 4 bases from V and 7 bases from J, with 14 bases between. This CDR3 is 12 amino acids long.

This clonotype was seen repeatedly, ten times or more. The J gene is TRBJ2-2, the V gene TRBV5-1; D gene ambiguous. CDR1 SGHRS and CDR2 YFSETQ come from the germline V gene. Trimming took 0 bases from V and 7 from J, leaving 7 bases between them. This CDR3 spans 13 amino acids. CDR3 sequence reads: CASSLEVGGELFF. The CDR3 nucleotides are TGCGCCAGCAGCTTGGAAGTTGGCGGGGAGCTGTTTTTT.

On this clonotype itself: Germline and junction disagree at one end, which may indicate a read error. This sequence joins TRBV3-1 and TRBJ2-3; D is unclear. The CDR3 spans 16 residues. CDR1 LGHDT and CDR2 YNNKEL come from the germline V gene (reference sequence). Here the CDR3 DNA reads TGTGCCATCAGCCAAGCTGTGGTCAGTAGCACAGATACGCAGTATTTT. Encoded protein: CAISQAVVSSTDTQYF.

The table lists this clonotype with a few counts. The chain is built from TRBV15 and TRBJ1-2, with a tentative D call TRBD1 (6 bases). In germline, CDR1 is LNHNV, CDR2 YYDKDF (reference sequence). The CDR3 is 12 residues long. V was shortened by 5 bases and J by 6 bases, with 10 bases between the two germline ends. The CDR3 sequence: CATSDQGNGYTF. The CDR3 DNA is TGTGCCACCAGCGACCAGGGGAATGGCTACACCTTC.

This clonotype was recorded many times. V is TRBV29-1 and J is TRBJ1-1, with TRBD1 matching over 10 bases. V lost 5 bases and J lost 7; bases outside the gene matches: 7. This CDR3 region has 13 residues. CDR1 is SQVTM, CDR2 ANQGSEA, per germline. CDR3 nucleotides: TGCAGCGTTTCCGGGACAGGGGACATTGAAGCTTTCTTT. Encoded protein: CSVSGTGDIEAFF. Together with reference TRBV29-1 and TRBJ1-1, the CDR3 gives the full variable domain: SAVISQKPSRDICQRGTSLTIQCQVDSQVTMMFWYRQQPGQSLTLIATANQGSEATYESGFVIDKFPISRPNLTFSTLTVSNMSPEDSSIYLCSVSGTGDIEAFFGQGTRLTVV.

This clonotype has only a few counts. The chain recombines TRBV5-1 with TRBJ2-6; D remains ambiguous. Trimming cost V 4 bases and J 0 bases, with 11 bases left between them. This CDR3 comprises 16 residues. CDR1 and CDR2 from the germline V gene are SGHRS and YFSETQ. The CDR3 sequence: CASSAQPSSGANVLTF. In nucleotides, the CDR3 is TGCGCCAGCAGCGCACAACCCTCCTCTGGGGCCAACGTCCTGACTTTC.

The sample holds many counts of this clonotype. The chain has TRBV4-2 and TRBJ2-2; tentative D call: TRBD2 (5 bases). CDR1 LGHNA and CDR2 YNFKEQ come from the germline V gene. The germline V and J ends were trimmed by 0 bases and 6 bases, with 11 bases remaining between them. The CDR3 is made up of 15 amino acids. The CDR3 loop is CASSQDWLAPGELFF. The CDR3 nucleotides are TGTGCCAGCAGCCAAGATTGGCTAGCCCCCGGGGAGCTGTTTTTT.

There are many counts of this clonotype. The V gene is TRBV14, the J gene TRBJ1-4; D is ambiguous. Germline-derived CDR1 and CDR2 are SGHDN and FVKESK. V was pared by 4 bases and J by 6 bases, with 12 bases between. The CDR3 length is 14 residues. CDR3 DNA sequence: TGTGCCAGCAGCCGTTACTCCCGGGATGAAAAACTGTTTTTT. Translation: CASSRYSRDEKLFF.

In its sample, this clonotype was seen many times. This chain connects TRBV20-1 to TRBJ2-2; TRBD2 matches 8 bases. There are 14 residues in the CDR3. The V and J ends lost 6 bases and 1 base, in that order; junction bases with no gene match: 4. CDR1 and CDR2 from the germline V gene are DFQATT and SNEGSKA (reference sequence). CDR3 in DNA: TGCAGTGCAGCGGGAGACAAGAACACCGGGGAGCTGTTTTTT. It specifies CSAAGDKNTGELFF.

This clonotype occurred a few times. The chain joins TRBV5-1 to TRBJ2-1; 15 bases fit TRBD2. Germline lookup yields CDR1 SGHRS and CDR2 YFSETQ. The CDR3 covers 17 residues. Trimming at V came to 4 bases and at J to 5 bases, leaving 7 bases not matched to a gene. The CDR3 nucleotides are TGCGCCAGCAGCACCGGACTAGCGGGAGGGGGAAACAATGAGCAGTTCTTC. This encodes CASSTGLAGGGNNEQFF.

This clonotype was found a few times. The chain combines TRBV27 with TRBJ1-1; 7 bases line up with TRBD1. Germline CDR1 MNHEY, CDR2 SMNVEV (reference sequence). Trimming took 6 bases from V and 5 from J; bases not matched to a gene: 9. This CDR3 has 14 amino acids. CDR3 nucleotides: TGTGCCAGCAGGGGACGGACAGGAGGTACTGAAGCTTTCTTT. This sequence encodes CASRGRTGGTEAFF.

This clonotype was counted ten times or more. This chain uses TRBV29-1 with TRBJ1-6; D call uncertain. The V gene's germline CDR1 is SQVTM and CDR2 ANQGSEA. The V gene lost 7 bases and the J gene lost 7 bases, with 11 bases spanning the gap. The CDR3 totals 12 residues. The CDR3 DNA sequence: TGCAGCGCGGGATTCCCGAATTCACCCCTCCACTTT. Residues: CSAGFPNSPLHF.

In this sample, this clonotype turned up a few times. The CDR3 sequence is CASSHSTPGSGTDTQYF. CDR3 in DNA: TGTGCCAGCAGCCACTCCACACCTGGAAGCGGCACAGATACGCAGTATTTT. V usage is TRBV11-2 and J usage is TRBJ2-3; no clear D. Germline CDR1 is SGHAT and CDR2 is FQNNGV. Trimming stripped 5 bases from V and 1 base from J, with 19 bases between. CDR3 length equals 17 residues. Based on the CDR3 plus reference TRBV11-2 and TRBJ2-3, the full variable domain is EAGVAQSPRYKIIEKRQSVAFWCNPISGHATLYWYQQILGQGPKLLIQFQNNGVVDDSQLPKDRFSAERLKGVDSTLKIQPAKLEDSAVYLCASSHSTPGSGTDTQYFGPGTRLTVL.

This clonotype was seen a handful of times. V is TRBV3-1 and J is TRBJ1-5, with D possibly being TRBD1 (5 bases). CDR1 is LGHDT and CDR2 is YNNKEL in the germline V gene (reference sequence). V was trimmed by 8 bases and J by 7 bases, leaving 18 bases between them. CDR3 length equals 14 residues. The CDR3 here is CASRREGYGQPQHF. For the CDR3, the DNA is TGTGCCAGCCGACGGGAGGGGTATGGCCAGCCCCAGCATTTT.

This sequence joins TRBV20-1 and TRBJ2-1; 10 nucleotides match TRBD2. The CDR3 runs to 15 residues. Losses at the gene ends were 6 bases for V and 7 bases for J; bases not matched to a gene: 12. In germline, CDR1 is DFQATT, CDR2 SNEGSKA (reference sequence). CDR3 sequence (DNA): TGCAGTGCCAACGACGAGCGGGAGGGCCTGAATGAGCAGTTCTTC. The encoded protein is CSANDEREGLNEQFF.

The sample holds a few counts of this clonotype. The chain is built from TRBV27 and TRBJ2-7; D remains ambiguous. The V gene lost 4 bases and the J gene lost 4 bases, with 5 bases spanning the gap. This CDR3 spans 11 amino acids. Germline lookup yields CDR1 MNHEY and CDR2 SMNVEV (reference sequence). The CDR3 spells CASSSKYEQYV. DNA for the CDR3: TGTGCCAGCAGTTCAAAGTACGAGCAGTACGTC.

The chain combines TRBV7-8 with TRBJ2-4; TRBD1 aligns across 9 bases. With 1 base clipped from V and 3 bases from J, the junction kept 4 bases outside the gene matches. The germline CDR1 and CDR2 sequences are SGHVS and FQNEAQ. CDR3 length equals 16 residues. CDR3 nucleotides: TGTGCCAGCAGCTTAGGGGACAGGGTAATCAAAAACATTCAGTACTTC. This sequence encodes CASSLGDRVIKNIQYF.

This clonotype was detected many times. The CDR3 sequence: CATSEGQEGNQPQHF. The CDR3, as DNA: TGTGCCACCAGTGAAGGACAGGAGGGCAATCAGCCCCAGCATTTT. This chain connects TRBV24-1 to TRBJ1-5, with 7 bases matching TRBD1. The CDR3 is 15 residues long. The trim removed 4 bases at V and 2 bases at J, leaving 4 bases unmatched. Germline V CDR1 and CDR2: KGHDR, SFDVKD.

This clonotype was counted a few times. The genes are TRBV18 and TRBJ2-3; D gene uncertain. The CDR3 contains 12 residues. The V gene's germline CDR1 is KGHSH and CDR2 LQKENI. The V and J ends lost 11 bases and 3 bases respectively, with 12 bases between them. The CDR3 region is CASTAVTDTQYF. CDR3 in DNA: TGTGCCTCCACCGCTGTGACAGATACGCAGTATTTT.

Only a few counts were recorded for this clonotype. This chain joins TRBV12-3 or TRBV12-4 and TRBJ2-5; D call uncertain. Trimming took off 6 bases at V and 4 bases at J, with 12 bases between the two ends. The CDR3 length is 13 residues. The CDR3 DNA reads as TGTGCCAGCAGACCGAACATAATAGAGACCCAGTACTTC. Protein product: CASRPNIIETQYF.

The rearrangement joins TRBV12-3 or TRBV12-4 to TRBJ2-3, with D perhaps matching TRBD1 (5 bases). V was cut by 3 bases and J by 2 bases, with 12 bases left in between. This CDR3 spans 15 amino acids. CDR3 residues: CASSFFQGSTDTQYF. DNA of the CDR3: TGTGCCAGCAGTTTTTTCCAGGGCTCCACAGATACGCAGTATTTT.

This clonotype has just a few counts. The chain links TRBV5-1 to TRBJ2-1; TRBD2 might be the D (7 bases). Trimming left V 2 bases short and J 8 bases short, with 17 bases between. The CDR3 is made up of 15 amino acids. CDR1 is SGHRS, CDR2 YFSETQ, per germline. CDR3 protein: CASSFEGGPVDEQFF. DNA of the CDR3: TGCGCCAGCAGCTTTGAGGGGGGGCCGGTGGATGAGCAGTTCTTC.

The chain combines TRBV12-3 or TRBV12-4 with TRBJ2-1; 15 bases are a match to TRBD2. The J segment lost 8 bases and the V segment lost 4 bases, leaving 12 bases of the junction unmatched. The CDR3 length is 18 residues. The CDR3 region has the DNA TGTGCCAGCAGTTCGGGACTAGCGGGAGGAGCCCCGAAAGATGAGCAGTTCTTC. Protein sequence: CASSSGLAGGAPKDEQFF.

This clonotype showed up many times. The V call is TRBV5-1, the J call TRBJ2-2; 11 nucleotides align to TRBD2. CDR3 size: 17 residues. After removal of 0 bases from V and 7 bases from J, the junction contained 8 bases not matched to a gene. CDR1 SGHRS and CDR2 YFSETQ come from the germline V gene. The CDR3 DNA sequence: TGCGCCAGCAGCTTGGGAACCGGACTAGCGGGTTACGGGGAGCTGTTTTTT. Protein product: CASSLGTGLAGYGELFF.